A single sample gave rise to the 18 T cell receptor beta chains below, sequenced in a study of T cells in Graves' hyperthyroidism and ophthalmopathy. From RNA transcripts, TCR beta CDR3 regions were amplified. With the HTBI primer set, the TCR CDR3 went through a first round of RT-PCR. TCRdb recomputed calls from the multiplex PCR reads with MiXCR, one row per CDR3 protein. The data contain around 240,000 distinct CDR3 sequences, roughly 15% of them singletons. Sequencing input: blood. The receptors come from a woman between 40 and 55 years old with Graves' hyperthyroidism that later progressed to Graves' ophthalmopathy.

This clonotype showed up just a few times. This sequence joins TRBV28 and TRBJ1-6, with TRBD1 identical over 7 bases. The CDR3 spans 15 residues. The trim removed 4 bases at V and 6 bases at J, leaving 6 bases unmatched. The germline V gene encodes CDR1 MDHEN and CDR2 SYDVKM. The CDR3 sequence: CASSSYWDSNSPLHF. The CDR3 DNA reads TGTGCCAGCAGTTCTTACTGGGACAGTAATTCACCCCTCCACTTT.

The table lists this clonotype with a few counts. The chain links TRBV13 to TRBJ2-2; weak D call: TRBD1 (6 bases). CDR3 length: 14 amino acids. Trimming took off 1 base at V and 6 bases at J, with 9 bases between the two ends. Per germline, CDR1 PRHDT and CDR2 FYEKMQ (reference sequence). In nucleotides, the CDR3 is TGTGCCAGCAGCTTAGACAGGGCCCCCGGGGAGCTGTTTTTT. It codes for CASSLDRAPGELFF.

This clonotype was seen repeatedly, ten times or more. CDR3 nucleotides: TGTGCCACCAGCAGACTCCGCTTAGATACGCAGTATTTT. Amino acids: CATSRLRLDTQYF. This sequence joins TRBV15 and TRBJ2-3; D gene uncertain. The germline V gene has CDR1 LNHNV and CDR2 YYDKDF (reference sequence). This CDR3 has 13 residues. The V end was cut by 2 bases, the J end by 5 bases, with 8 bases between.

This clonotype was found many times. Written as DNA, the CDR3 is TGTGCCAGTAGTAAGGGGGGCGTGAACACTGAAGCTTTCTTT. It specifies CASSKGGVNTEAFF. This chain uses TRBV19 with TRBJ1-1; maybe TRBD1 (6 bases). Germline V gives CDR1 LNHDA, CDR2 SQIVND (reference sequence). The CDR3 totals 14 residues. V was clipped by 4 bases and J by 0 bases, with 9 bases between them.

This clonotype came up many times. This chain links TRBV15 with TRBJ1-2; the D is unclear. Germline lookup yields CDR1 LNHNV and CDR2 YYDKDF (reference sequence). Trimming shortened V by 4 bases and J by 8 bases, and 14 bases separated the two germline ends. CDR3 length: 13 residues. As DNA, the CDR3 is TGTGCCACCAGCACAACACAGTTTCGCGGCTACACCTTC. As protein: CATSTTQFRGYTF.

At least ten counts were recorded for this clonotype. V is TRBV6-1 and J is TRBJ2-3, with D perhaps matching TRBD1 or TRBD2 (5 bases each). V was trimmed by 6 bases and J by 3 bases, leaving 13 bases between them. Germline CDR1 reads MNHNS; CDR2 reads SASEGT. CDR3 size: 14 residues. The CDR3: CASRGWGRTDTQYF. CDR3 in DNA: TGTGCCAGCAGAGGTTGGGGACGAACAGATACGCAGTATTTT.

This clonotype has at least ten counts. The rearrangement uses TRBV3-1 and TRBJ2-7; 8 bases agree with TRBD2. The germline gives CDR1 LGHDT, CDR2 YNNKEL (reference sequence). CDR3 size: 16 residues. The V segment lost 4 bases and the J segment 0 bases; nucleotides outside the gene matches: 8. The chain's CDR3 is CASSRRSGTSSYEQYF. Here the CDR3 DNA reads TGTGCCAGCAGCCGCCGATCCGGGACTAGCTCCTACGAGCAGTACTTC.

This clonotype has a count of ten or more. The J gene is TRBJ1-5, the V gene TRBV28; D not certain. CDR1 MDHEN and CDR2 SYDVKM come from the germline V gene. Trimming took off 3 bases at V and 7 bases at J, with 10 bases between the two ends. This CDR3 region has 13 residues. This CDR3 is CASSFYWGQPQHF. CDR3 nucleotides: TGTGCCAGCAGTTTTTATTGGGGACAGCCCCAGCATTTT.

J is TRBJ2-7 and V is TRBV5-6, with unresolved D. Deletions cut 2 bases from V and 0 bases from J, with 12 bases between. There are 15 residues in the CDR3. Per germline, CDR1 SGHDT and CDR2 YYEEEE. CDR3 nucleotides: TGTGCCAGCAGCTTTCCCTCCCTACACTCCTACGAGCAGTACTTC. Translating it yields CASSFPSLHSYEQYF.

The table lists this clonotype with many counts. The rearrangement joins TRBV28 to TRBJ2-1, with 11 bases fitting TRBD2. V dropped 1 base and J dropped 3; count of bases not matched to a gene: 17. Looked up from germline, CDR1 is MDHEN and CDR2 is SYDVKM. The CDR3 runs 21 residues. CDR3 residues: CASSLSFLTSGTPAFYNEQFF. The CDR3 DNA follows: TGTGCCAGCAGTTTATCCTTCCTGACTAGCGGGACCCCCGCTTTCTACAATGAGCAGTTCTTC.

This clonotype has just a few counts. J is TRBJ2-1 and V is TRBV7-3; 9 nucleotides agree with TRBD1. After removal of 1 base from V and 7 bases from J, the junction contained 11 bases not matched to a gene. The CDR3 is 17 residues long. Germline values: CDR1 SGHTA, CDR2 FQGTGA. The CDR3 DNA follows: TGTGCCAGCAGCTTAAGGGGCCCCGGGACAGGGATGAATGAGCAGTTCTTC. Encoded protein: CASSLRGPGTGMNEQFF.

This clonotype was counted a few times. V and J are TRBV10-1 and TRBJ2-2, with D perhaps matching TRBD1 or TRBD2 (6 bases each). CDR1 and CDR2 (germline): WNHNN, SYGVQD (reference sequence). With 3 bases removed from V and 0 bases from J, the gap between germline ends came to 17 bases. This CDR3 contains 18 residues. The CDR3, as DNA: TGCGCCAGCAGTGAAGGGGGGCCCGTTACTTCGAACACCGGGGAGCTGTTTTTT. It translates to CASSEGGPVTSNTGELFF.

V and J are TRBV18 and TRBJ2-3; 14 positions agree with TRBD2. Germline V CDR1 and CDR2: KGHSH, LQKENI. The CDR3 has 17 residues. V lost 3 bases, J lost 4 bases, and 6 bases stayed unmatched. The CDR3 DNA reads TGTGCCAGCTCACCCGCCGGGACTAGCGGGAGTTCAGATACGCAGTATTTT. Amino acid sequence: CASSPAGTSGSSDTQYF.

This clonotype was detected ten times or more. The CDR3 DNA reads as TGTGCCAGTTTACCACAGGGGGCCAGCAATCAGCCCCAGCATTTT. Its translation is CASLPQGASNQPQHF. The rearrangement joins TRBV19 to TRBJ1-5; TRBD1 matches at 9 bases. In germline, CDR1 is LNHDA, CDR2 SQIVND (reference sequence). This CDR3 region has 15 residues. After removal of 8 bases from V and 1 base from J, the junction contained 6 bases not matched to a gene.

This clonotype appeared many times. CDR3 sequence reads: CASSVRGAGDTQYF. The CDR3 DNA reads TGTGCCAGCAGTGTCCGGGGGGCGGGAGATACGCAGTATTTT. The V gene is TRBV6-1, the J gene TRBJ2-3; maybe TRBD2 (7 bases). Deletions cut 4 bases from V and 5 bases from J, with 13 bases between. The CDR3 sequence is 14 residues long. CDR1 is MNHNS, CDR2 SASEGT, per germline.

The J gene is TRBJ2-2, the V gene TRBV5-1, with TRBD1 as a possible D gene (5 bases). The V end was cut by 0 bases, the J end by 7 bases, with 16 bases between. The CDR3 sequence is 16 residues long. Looked up from germline, CDR1 is SGHRS and CDR2 is YFSETQ. The DNA for the CDR3 is TGCGCCAGCAGCTTGGGGCAGGGAATCAAGAACGGGGAGCTGTTTTTT. Its protein product is CASSLGQGIKNGELFF.

This clonotype was picked up many times. The chain couples TRBV28 to TRBJ2-6; 9 positions agree with TRBD1. V shed 3 bases, J shed 0 bases, and the junction held 6 bases outside the gene matches. Germline V gene lookup returns CDR1 MDHEN and CDR2 SYDVKM. The CDR3 is made up of 18 amino acids. CDR3 sequence: CASSLWTGASSGANVLTF. CDR3 bases: TGTGCCAGCAGTTTGTGGACAGGGGCCTCCTCTGGGGCCAACGTCCTGACTTTC.

This clonotype appeared a few times. The genes are TRBV6-1 and TRBJ2-3, with D maybe TRBD2 (6 bases). This CDR3 region has 14 residues. Germline V gene lookup returns CDR1 MNHNS and CDR2 SASEGT. The V gene lost 3 bases and the J gene lost 4 bases, with 11 bases spanning the gap. The CDR3 loop is CASSDSGGPDTQYF. The DNA for the CDR3 is TGTGCCAGCAGTGATAGCGGAGGACCAGATACGCAGTATTTT.